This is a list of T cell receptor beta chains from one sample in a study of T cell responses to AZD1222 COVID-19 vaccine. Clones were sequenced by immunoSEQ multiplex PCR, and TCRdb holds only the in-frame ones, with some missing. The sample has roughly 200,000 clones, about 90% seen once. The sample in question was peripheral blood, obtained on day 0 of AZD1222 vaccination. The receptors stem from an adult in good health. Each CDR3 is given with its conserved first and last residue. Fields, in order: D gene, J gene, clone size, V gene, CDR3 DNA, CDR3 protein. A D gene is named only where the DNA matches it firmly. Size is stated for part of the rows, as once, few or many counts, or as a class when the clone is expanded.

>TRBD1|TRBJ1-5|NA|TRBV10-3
TGTGCCACAGGGGGTGGGCCGCCGGGGGCCCATCAGCCCCAGCATTTT
CATGGGPPGAHQPQHF
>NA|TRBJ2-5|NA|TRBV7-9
TGTGCCAGCAGCTTAGGAAACTACCAAGAGACCCAGTACTTC
CASSLGNYQETQYF
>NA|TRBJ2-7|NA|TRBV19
TGTGCCAGTAGTACCTCGGAGAGCAGCGAGCAGTACTTC
CASSTSESSEQYF
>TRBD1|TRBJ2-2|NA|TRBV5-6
TGTGCCAGCAGTGATCCCCTTGGACAGGACTTCACCGGGGAGCTGTTTTTT
CASSDPLGQDFTGELFF
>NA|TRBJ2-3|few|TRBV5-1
TGCGCCAGCAGGAGGGGCGGGGGCACAGATACGCAGTATTTT
CASRRGGGTDTQYF
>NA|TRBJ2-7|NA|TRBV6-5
TGTGCCAGCAGGCCCCCGGGACGATCCTACGAGCAGTACTTC
CASRPPGRSYEQYF
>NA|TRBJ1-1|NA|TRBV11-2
TGTGCCAGCAGCCCGAACAAGTACCCGAACACTGAAGCTTTCTTT
CASSPNKYPNTEAFF
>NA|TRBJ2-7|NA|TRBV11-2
TGTGCCAGCAGCTCCGCGCAGGGGATAGGAGGGAACGAGCAGTACTTC
CASSSAQGIGGNEQYF
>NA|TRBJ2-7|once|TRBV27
TGTGCCAGCAGTTTTTCGTGGGAGCAGTACTTC
CASSFSWEQYF
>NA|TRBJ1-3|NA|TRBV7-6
TGTGCCAGCAGCTTACGATTGCAGGACACTGGAAACACCATATATTTT
CASSLRLQDTGNTIYF
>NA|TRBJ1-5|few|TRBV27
TGTGCCAGCAGTTTAAGGATGGATCAGCCCCAGCATTTT
CASSLRMDQPQHF
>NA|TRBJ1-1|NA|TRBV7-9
TGTGCCAGCACGGATCCGTTAGGGACTGAAGCTTTCTTT
CASTDPLGTEAFF
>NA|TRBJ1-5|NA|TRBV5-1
TGCGCCAGCAGCTTGGGGAGGGGGCAGCCCCAGCATTTT
CASSLGRGQPQHF
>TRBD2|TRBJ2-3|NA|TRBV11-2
TGTGCCAGCAGCTTGCTAGCGGGGGGGCTGGATACGCAGTATTTT
CASSLLAGGLDTQYF
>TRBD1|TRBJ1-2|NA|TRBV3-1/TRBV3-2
TGTGCCAGCAGCCCTCTTAGACAGGGAGGTGGCTACACCTTC
CASSPLRQGGGYTF
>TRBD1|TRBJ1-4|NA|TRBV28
TGTGCCAGCAGCCGCGGACCAGGGGGATTTGAAAAACTGTTTTTT
CASSRGPGGFEKLFF
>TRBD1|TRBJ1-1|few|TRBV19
TGTGCCAGTAGTATCCGGGACAGGGTAACGAACACTGAAGCTTTCTTT
CASSIRDRVTNTEAFF
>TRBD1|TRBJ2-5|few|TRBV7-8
TGTGCCAGCAGCAACCGGGACAGGGTAGGGAAAGAGACCCAGTACTTC
CASSNRDRVGKETQYF
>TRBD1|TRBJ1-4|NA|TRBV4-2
TGTGCCAGCAGCCAAGATCTAACAGGGGGAGAAAAACTGTTTTTT
CASSQDLTGGEKLFF
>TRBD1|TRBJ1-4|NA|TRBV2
TGTGCCAGCAGGTCCGGGACAGGGGCTAATAATGAAAAACTGTTTTTT
CASRSGTGANNEKLFF
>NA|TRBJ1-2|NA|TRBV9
TGTGCCAGCACGGGGGATGACTTTGGCTACACCTTC
CASTGDDFGYTF
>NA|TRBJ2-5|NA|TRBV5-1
TGCGCCAGCAGCACGCAGGGATTACAAGAGACCCAGTACTTC
CASSTQGLQETQYF
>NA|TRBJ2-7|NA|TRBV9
TGTGCCAGCAGCGTAGGCGCCGTGAGTTACGAGCAGTACTTC
CASSVGAVSYEQYF
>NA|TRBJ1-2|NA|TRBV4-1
TGCGCCAGCAGCCAAGAACAGGGCGACTATGGCTACACCTTC
CASSQEQGDYGYTF
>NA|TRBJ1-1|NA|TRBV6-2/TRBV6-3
TGTGCCAGCAGTTTCTACTTGAACACTGAAGCTTTCTTT
CASSFYLNTEAFF
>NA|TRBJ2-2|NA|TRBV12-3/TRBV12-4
TGTGCCAGCAGAGGGGACAACACCGGGGAGCTGTTTTTT
CASRGDNTGELFF
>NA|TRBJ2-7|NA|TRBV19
TGTGCCAGTAGTATAGAAGAAGGGGAGCAGTACTTC
CASSIEEGEQYF
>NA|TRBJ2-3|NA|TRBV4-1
TGCGCCAGCAGCCAGAGGGTGGGGGACACAGATACGCAGTATTTT
CASSQRVGDTDTQYF
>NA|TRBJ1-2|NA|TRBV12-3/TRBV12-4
TGTGCCAGCAGTTCGACCGTTAAAGGGGAATTC
CASSSTVKGEF
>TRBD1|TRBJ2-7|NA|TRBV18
TGTGCCAGCTCACCACTTGACAGGGGAGCCGAGCAGTACTTC
CASSPLDRGAEQYF
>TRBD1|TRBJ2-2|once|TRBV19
TGTGCCACCAGGGCAGGACAGGGGAACCCCGGGGAGCTGTTTTTT
CATRAGQGNPGELFF
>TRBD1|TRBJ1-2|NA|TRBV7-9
TGTGCCAGCAGCCCGGGACAGGGATATGGCTACACCTTC
CASSPGQGYGYTF
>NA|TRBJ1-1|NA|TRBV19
TGTGCCAGTAGTATCGGTCGGGAATTCAACACTGAAGCTTTCTTT
CASSIGREFNTEAFF
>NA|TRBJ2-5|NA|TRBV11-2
TGTGCCAGCAGCTTAGTTAGCAGACAAGAGACCCAGTACTTC
CASSLVSRQETQYF
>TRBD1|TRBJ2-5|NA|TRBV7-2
TGTGCCAGCAGCTTAAACAGGGGGGCGCAAGAGACCCAGTACTTC
CASSLNRGAQETQYF
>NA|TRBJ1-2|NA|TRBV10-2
TGCGCCAGCCGAAGGGGACCTAACTATGGCTACACCTTC
CASRRGPNYGYTF
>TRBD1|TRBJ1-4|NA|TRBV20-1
TGCAGTGCCCGGGACAGCGAAAAACTGTTTTTT
CSARDSEKLFF
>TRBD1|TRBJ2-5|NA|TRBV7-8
TGTGCCAGCAGCTCCTCACAGGGGGCGCGTTCAGGGACCCAGTACTTC
CASSSSQGARSGTQYF
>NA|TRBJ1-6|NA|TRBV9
TGTGCCAGCAGCGTAGAAGGGGTCCATAATTCACCCCTCCACTTT
CASSVEGVHNSPLHF
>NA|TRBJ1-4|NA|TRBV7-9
TGTGCCAGCAGCTTACGCTCGGTGACAAATGAAAAACTGTTTTTT
CASSLRSVTNEKLFF
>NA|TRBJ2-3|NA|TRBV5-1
TGCGCCAGCAGCTGGATAAGCGCCACAGATACGCAGTATTTT
CASSWISATDTQYF
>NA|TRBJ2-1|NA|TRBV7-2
TGTGCCAGCAGCTTAGAGGGGCCTAATGAGCAGTTCTTC
CASSLEGPNEQFF
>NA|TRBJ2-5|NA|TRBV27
TGTGCCAGCAGGGACAACCAAGAGACCCAGTACTTC
CASRDNQETQYF